Below are 8 T cell receptor beta chains sequenced from a single sample in a study of blood T cell repertoires in COVID-19. TCRdb keeps only in-frame clones here, not all; method: immunoSEQ multiplex PCR. The sample lists 55,000 to 65,000 clones, 65% to 85% occurring once. The sequencing input was peripheral blood. These TCRs come from a man in his fifties or sixties with acute or convalescent COVID-19.

V and J are TRBV5-4 and TRBJ1-1; possible D gene TRBD1, 6 bases. CDR1 is SGHNT, CDR2 YYREEE, per germline (reference sequence). The CDR3 sequence is 14 residues long. The V end was cut by 9 bases, the J end by 0 bases, with 15 bases between. DNA of the CDR3: TGTGCCACAAATATAGGGGGAATGAACACTGAAGCTTTCTTT. It translates to CATNIGGMNTEAFF.

Only a few counts were recorded for this clone. The chain couples TRBV7-8 to TRBJ1-5; perhaps TRBD1 as D (5 bases). The V gene lost 4 bases and the J gene lost 3 bases, with 22 bases spanning the gap. The CDR3 has 18 residues. Germline values: CDR1 SGHVS, CDR2 FQNEAQ. CDR3 loop: CASSSIPITGTNNQPQHF. The CDR3 DNA sequence: TGTGCCAGCAGCTCCATACCGATTACCGGGACTAACAATCAGCCCCAGCATTTT. Full variable domain (outside the CDR3, taken from reference TRBV7-8 and TRBJ1-5): GAGVSQSPRYKVAKRGQDVALRCDPISGHVSLFWYQQALGQGPEFLTYFQNEAQLDKSGLPSDRFFAERPEGSVSTLKIQRTQQEDSAVYLCASSSIPITGTNNQPQHFGDGTRLSIL.

V is TRBV9 and J is TRBJ1-1, with D tentatively TRBD1 (5 bases). Germline assignment: CDR1 SGDLS and CDR2 YYNGEE. Trimming removed 4 bases from V and 1 base from J, with 14 bases in between. The CDR3 is 15 residues long. CDR3 loop: CASSSQEGENTEAFF. CDR3 nucleotides: TGTGCCAGCAGCTCGCAAGAAGGGGAGAACACTGAAGCTTTCTTT.

The CDR3 here is CASSLEGGRVDGYTF. The CDR3 bases are TGTGCCAGCAGCTTAGAGGGGGGGCGTGTCGATGGCTACACCTTC. The chain has TRBV7-9 and TRBJ1-2; D perhaps matches TRBD1 (6 bases). The CDR3 contains 15 residues. Trimming removed 1 base at V and 6 bases at J, with 15 bases between. Germline V gives CDR1 SEHNR, CDR2 FQNEAQ (reference sequence).

This chain links TRBV19 with TRBJ1-4; D might be TRBD1 (5 bases). This CDR3 contains 12 residues. CDR1 is LNHDA, CDR2 SQIVND, per germline (reference sequence). Trimming pared 9 bases from V and 8 bases from J, leaving 13 bases between. CDR3 amino acids: CARSAGREKLFF. The CDR3 DNA follows: TGTGCCAGGTCCGCGGGGCGGGAAAAACTGTTTTTT.

V gene TRBV15 combines with J gene TRBJ1-2; TRBD1 matches 8 bases. The V and J ends lost 2 bases and 3 bases, in that order; junction bases with no gene match: 5. Germline V gives CDR1 LNHNV, CDR2 YYDKDF (reference sequence). CDR3 length: 15 residues. For the CDR3, the DNA is TGTGCCACCAGCAGACCTTCACAGGGGGACTATGGCTACACCTTC. Its protein is CATSRPSQGDYGYTF.

This clone turned up a few times. The chain joins TRBV7-3 to TRBJ2-1; the D gene is possibly TRBD1 (5 bases). Germline values: CDR1 SGHTA, CDR2 FQGTGA. Trimming took off 2 bases at V and 12 bases at J, with 11 bases between the two ends. CDR3 length: 12 residues. This CDR3 is CASSLSQGGQFF. The CDR3 bases are TGTGCCAGCAGCTTATCGCAGGGTGGGCAGTTCTTC.

This clone has just one count. The V and J genes are TRBV5-1 and TRBJ2-7, with 10 bases identical to TRBD2. This CDR3 has 16 residues. V lost 0 bases, J lost 4 bases, and 7 bases stayed unmatched. Germline lookup yields CDR1 SGHRS and CDR2 YFSETQ. The DNA for the CDR3 is TGCGCCAGCAGCTTGGGAATTAGCGGGGGGTTATACGAGCAGTACTTC. Amino acid sequence: CASSLGISGGLYEQYF.